The clone carrying this T cell receptor beta chain was detected ten times or more. This sample was included in a study of T cells in Graves' hyperthyroidism and ophthalmopathy. Germline V gene data show CDR1 as SGDLS and CDR2 as YYNGEE. V was shortened by 3 bases and J by 3 bases, with 6 bases between the two germline ends. The length of the CDR3 is 12 residues. TCR beta CDR3 regions were amplified from RNA transcripts. During a first-round RT-PCR of the TCR CDR3, the HTBI primer set was used. TCRdb processed the multiplex PCR reads anew with MiXCR; each CDR3 protein has one entry. The repertoire includes roughly 740,000 distinct CDR3 sequences, about 16% of them detected once, and around 7.7% sits in the top ten.

The material sequenced was blood. This clonotype was sampled from a man younger than 30 with Graves' hyperthyroidism. The chain has TRBV9 and TRBJ1-1; D is uncertain. The CDR3 here is CASSGPDTEAFF. CDR3 DNA: TGTGCCAGCAGCGGACCGGACACTGAAGCTTTCTTT.